Below, 2 T cell receptor beta chains from the same sample are listed, as sequenced in a study of cytomegalovirus exposure and HLA in healthy donors. Measured with immunoSEQ multiplex PCR; TCRdb has only the in-frame clones, and not every one. Counted here are some 250,000 clones, about 90% occurring once; the ten biggest clones make up approximately 3%. Sample: PBMCs. Receptors originate from a woman under 40 in good health and CMV-seronegative.

This clone occurred once. This chain connects TRBV2 to TRBJ2-1, with 11 bases that match TRBD2. CDR3 size: 15 residues. CDR1 SNHLY and CDR2 FYNNEI come from the germline V gene. The ends lost 6 bases at V and 2 bases at J; junction bases unmatched: 3. The CDR3 nucleotides are TGTGCCAGCAGGGTAGCGGGAGGGACCTACAATGAGCAGTTCTTC. Protein: CASRVAGGTYNEQFF.

This clone has a single count. V and J are TRBV7-2 and TRBJ1-5; D gene uncertain. The CDR3 totals 15 residues. Per germline, CDR1 SGHTA and CDR2 FQGNSA. With 1 base removed from V and 2 bases from J, the gap between germline ends came to 9 bases. This chain's CDR3 is CASSLVPGGNQPQHF. The CDR3 nucleotides are TGTGCCAGCAGCTTAGTCCCTGGGGGCAATCAGCCCCAGCATTTT.